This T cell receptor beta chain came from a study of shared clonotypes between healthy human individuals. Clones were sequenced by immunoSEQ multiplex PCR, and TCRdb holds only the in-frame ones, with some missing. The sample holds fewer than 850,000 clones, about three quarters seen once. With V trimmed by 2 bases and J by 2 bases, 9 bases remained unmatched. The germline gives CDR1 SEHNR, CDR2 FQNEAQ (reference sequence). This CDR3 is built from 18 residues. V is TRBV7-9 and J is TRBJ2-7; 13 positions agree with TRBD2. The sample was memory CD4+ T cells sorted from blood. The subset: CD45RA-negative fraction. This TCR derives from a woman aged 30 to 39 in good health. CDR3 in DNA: TGTGCCAGCAGCTTATTCACTAGCGGGAGGGTTGTAACCTACGAGCAGTACTTC. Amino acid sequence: CASSLFTSGRVVTYEQYF.